These 16 T cell receptor beta chains originate from one sample sequenced in a study of T cell repertoires in cytomegalovirus infection. One entry per CDR3 protein results from TCRdb running MiXCR on the reads. The table has hundreds of thousands of distinct CDR3 sequences, about 29% seen once; the top ten hold roughly 20%. Antigens of these TCRs are unknown. Source: cultured PBMCs, taken from culture after CMV antigen stimulation. The receptors here all came from a human donor in good health (CMV status not recorded). Some clones in this sample may be carry-over from other donors' samples.

With respect to this clonotype: The junction and the germline gene differ at one end; a read error may be behind it. The genes are TRBV7-6 and TRBJ2-2, with 7 bases matching TRBD2. CDR1 is SGHVS, CDR2 FNYEAQ, per germline. The CDR3 contains 16 residues. The CDR3 reads CASSLAELTNTGELFF. The CDR3 bases are TGTGCCAGCAGCCTAGCGGAGCTAACGAACACCGGGGAGCTGTTTTTT.

This clonotype appeared a few times. CDR3 coding DNA: TGTGCCAGCAGCTTAGATGGACGGACGAGCCACGAGCAGTACTTC. It translates to CASSLDGRTSHEQYF. The rearrangement joins TRBV11-2 to TRBJ2-7, with D hard to call. Germline V gives CDR1 SGHAT, CDR2 FQNNGV. The ends were cut back, 0 bases at V and 5 bases at J, with 14 bases in the middle. The CDR3 extends over 15 amino acids.

This chain links TRBV28 with TRBJ1-2; a possible D gene is TRBD1 (5 bases). CDR3 length equals 13 residues. Germline V gene sequence: CDR1 MDHEN, CDR2 SYDVKM. V lost 3 bases to trimming and J lost 5 bases, with 10 bases between them. The CDR3 spells CASSFGRQYGYTF. The CDR3 DNA is TGTGCCAGCAGTTTCGGCCGACAGTATGGCTACACCTTC.

The chain's CDR3 is CASSPTGGNNEKLFF. DNA of the CDR3: TGTGCCAGCAGTCCCACAGGGGGCAATAATGAAAAACTGTTTTTT. The chain combines TRBV4-2 with TRBJ1-4, with TRBD1 matching over 9 bases. This CDR3 is built from 15 residues. Germline values: CDR1 LGHNA, CDR2 YNFKEQ. Trimming cost V 6 bases and J 4 bases; bases outside gene matches: 6.

The V call is TRBV20-1, the J call TRBJ2-3, with 8 bases fitting TRBD1. Per the germline V gene, CDR1 is DFQATT and CDR2 is SNEGSKA (reference sequence). Losses at the gene ends were 3 bases for V and 3 bases for J; bases not matched to a gene: 2. This CDR3 contains 13 residues. The chain's CDR3 is CSASGQGTDTQYF. The CDR3 DNA is TGCAGTGCTAGCGGACAGGGAACAGATACGCAGTATTTT.

V and J are TRBV19 and TRBJ1-2; 8 bases are a match to TRBD1. V lost 4 bases and J lost 6; bases outside the gene matches: 13. CDR1 and CDR2 from the germline V gene are LNHDA and SQIVND (reference sequence). The CDR3 is 16 amino acids. CDR3 in amino acids: CASSTGQGRFRHGYTF. The CDR3 DNA reads TGTGCCAGTAGTACCGGACAGGGACGCTTCAGGCATGGCTACACCTTC.

By its share, this clonotype is medium-sized. The chain has TRBV6-5 and TRBJ1-4, with 9 bases that match TRBD1. The trim removed 0 bases at V and 8 bases at J, leaving 13 bases unmatched. This CDR3 is built from 18 residues. Germline V gives CDR1 MNHEY, CDR2 SVGAGI. As DNA, the CDR3 is TGTGCCAGCAGTTACTCGAAATGGGGACAGGGCGGTCGCGAAAAACTGTTTTTT. Translating it yields CASSYSKWGQGGREKLFF.

This CDR3 is CASNQQGFEQFF. The CDR3 bases are TGTGCCAGCAACCAACAGGGGTTTGAGCAGTTCTTC. The rearrangement links TRBV28 to TRBJ2-1, with 7 positions matching TRBD1. Germline loops: CDR1 MDHEN, CDR2 SYDVKM. V shed 7 bases and J 9 bases; nucleotides not matched to a gene: 6. CDR3 size: 12 residues.

The rearrangement joins TRBV4-2 to TRBJ2-7, with TRBD1 matching 8 bases. CDR1 LGHNA and CDR2 YNFKEQ come from the germline V gene. J lost 3 bases, V lost 0 bases, and 4 bases had no gene match. The CDR3 extends over 15 amino acids. CDR3 DNA sequence: TGTGCCAGCAGCCAAGAAGGACAGGGTCTCTACGAGCAGTACTTC. Its translation: CASSQEGQGLYEQYF.

This clonotype has just a few counts. CDR3 protein: CASSLVGEKLFF. CDR3 DNA sequence: TGTGCCAGCAGCTTAGTAGGTGAAAAACTGTTTTTT. The V gene is TRBV7-6, the J gene TRBJ1-4; D unclear. V gave up 1 base and J gave up 7 bases, with 4 bases separating them. The CDR3 is made up of 12 amino acids. The germline gives CDR1 SGHVS, CDR2 FNYEAQ.

This chain connects TRBV7-9 to TRBJ2-5; D remains ambiguous. Trimming pared 3 bases from V and 1 base from J, leaving 15 bases between. From germline, CDR1 is SEHNR and CDR2 FQNEAQ (reference sequence). The CDR3 spans 16 residues. The CDR3 coding sequence is TGTGCCAGCAGCTTTCCCCCAAAACCCCTCCAAGAGACCCAGTACTTC. This translates into CASSFPPKPLQETQYF.

This chain links TRBV6-1 with TRBJ2-4; no clear D gene. The CDR3 sequence is 12 residues long. CDR1 is MNHNS, CDR2 SASEGT, per germline. The germline V and J ends were trimmed by 5 bases and 5 bases, with 7 bases remaining between them. Here the CDR3 reads CASSYTENIQYF. The CDR3 DNA follows: TGTGCCAGCAGTTACACCGAAAACATTCAGTACTTC.

The chain is built from TRBV2 and TRBJ1-1; D uncertain. This CDR3 is 11 amino acids long. Germline V gives CDR1 SNHLY, CDR2 FYNNEI. The V end lost 6 bases, the J end lost 8 bases, and 10 bases lay between the germline ends. Here the CDR3 DNA reads TGTGCCAGCAGCTCGTACAGAGAAGCTTTCTTT. Translated, it gives CASSSYREAFF.

This chain connects TRBV7-2 to TRBJ2-1; D call uncertain. Trimming left V 7 bases short and J 5 bases short, with 18 bases between. The CDR3 has 15 residues. CDR1 is SGHTA and CDR2 is FQGNSA in the germline V gene. DNA for the CDR3: TGTGCCAGCACCCCGAATCCTAGTGGAAACAATGAGCAGTTCTTC. Its translation is CASTPNPSGNNEQFF. The full variable domain, with the rest looked up from reference TRBV7-2 and TRBJ2-1, is GAGVSQSPSNKVTEKGKDVELRCDPISGHTALYWYRQSLGQGLEFLIYFQGNSAPDKSGLPSDRFSAERTGGSVSTLTIQRTQQEDSAVYLCASTPNPSGNNEQFFGPGTRLTVL.

This chain links TRBV4-2 with TRBJ1-2, with a tentative D call TRBD1 (5 bases). The germline CDR1 and CDR2 sequences are LGHNA and YNFKEQ. V lost 0 bases and J lost 8, with 16 bases in between. This CDR3 contains 15 residues. The CDR3 protein is CASSQDPKRGQGYTF. DNA for the CDR3: TGTGCCAGCAGCCAAGATCCAAAGAGGGGCCAAGGCTACACCTTC.

The chain employs TRBV11-3 and TRBJ1-1; 7 bases fit TRBD1. Germline V gene sequence: CDR1 SGHNT, CDR2 YENEEA. With 5 bases clipped from V and 5 bases from J, the junction kept 5 bases outside the gene matches. There are 13 residues in the CDR3. CDR3 amino acids: CASSHQGGTEAFF. Written as DNA, the CDR3 is TGTGCCAGCAGCCACCAGGGGGGAACTGAAGCTTTCTTT.